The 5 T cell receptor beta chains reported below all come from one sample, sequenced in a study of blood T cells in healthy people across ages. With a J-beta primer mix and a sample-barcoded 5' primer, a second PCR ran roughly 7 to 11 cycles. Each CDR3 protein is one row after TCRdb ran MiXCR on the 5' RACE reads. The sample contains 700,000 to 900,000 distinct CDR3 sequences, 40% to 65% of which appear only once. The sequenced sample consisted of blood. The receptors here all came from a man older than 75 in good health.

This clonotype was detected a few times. CDR3 loop: CATIVDRAGYNEQFF. The DNA of the CDR3 is TGTGCCACCATTGTAGACAGGGCTGGCTACAATGAGCAGTTCTTC. The chain couples TRBV10-3 to TRBJ2-1; 7 positions agree with TRBD1. CDR1 is ENHRY, CDR2 SYGVKD, per germline. CDR3 length: 15 residues. V shed 10 bases, J shed 3 bases, and the junction held 12 bases outside the gene matches.

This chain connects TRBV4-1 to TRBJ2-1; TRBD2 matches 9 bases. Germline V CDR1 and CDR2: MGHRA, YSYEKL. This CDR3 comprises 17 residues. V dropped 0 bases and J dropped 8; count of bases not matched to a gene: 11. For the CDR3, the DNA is TGCGCCAGCAGCCAAGATTTAGCGGGAGCCGAATACGATGAGCAGTTCTTC. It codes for CASSQDLAGAEYDEQFF.

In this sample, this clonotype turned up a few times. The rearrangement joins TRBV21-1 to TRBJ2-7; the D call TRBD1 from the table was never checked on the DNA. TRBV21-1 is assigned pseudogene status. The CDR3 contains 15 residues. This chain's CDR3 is CASSNFRDVAYEQYF. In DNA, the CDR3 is TGTGCCAGCAGCAATTTCCGGGACGTCGCCTACGAGCAGTACTTC.

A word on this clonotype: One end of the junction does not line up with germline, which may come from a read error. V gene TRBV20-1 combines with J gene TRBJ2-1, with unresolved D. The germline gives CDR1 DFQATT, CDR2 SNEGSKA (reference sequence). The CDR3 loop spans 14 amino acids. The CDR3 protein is CSAEPRSSYDEQFF. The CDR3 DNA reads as TGCAGTGCTGAACCCCGAAGCTCCTACGATGAGCAGTTCTTC.

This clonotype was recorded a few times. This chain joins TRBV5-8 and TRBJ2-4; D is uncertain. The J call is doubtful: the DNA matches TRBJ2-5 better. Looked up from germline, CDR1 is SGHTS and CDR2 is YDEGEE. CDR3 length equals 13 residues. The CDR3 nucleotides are TGTGCCAGCAGCTTGGAGCGACGAGAGACCCAGTACTTC. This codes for CASSLERRETQYF.